This T cell receptor (beta chain) was found in a study of Graves' ophthalmopathy and Graves' hyperthyroidism. Whole-study findings and limits: Blood repertoires reportedly contained most expanded thyroid clonotypes above 0.001 frequency.

This clonotype was detected many times. No antigen is known for it. Amplification targeted the TCR beta CDR3 regions, with RNA transcripts as the source material. HTBI primers were used in a first-round RT-PCR, which preceded a second-round multiplex PCR. TCRdb re-derived calls from the multiplex PCR reads in MiXCR, one entry per CDR3 protein. Of roughly 500,000 distinct CDR3 sequences listed, approximately 15% are singletons. V gave up 0 bases and J gave up 0 bases, with 9 bases separating them. CDR3 length: 15 residues. The germline gives CDR1 LGHDT, CDR2 YNNKEL (reference sequence). The chain joins TRBV3-1 to TRBJ2-7; D ambiguous. The sequencing input was blood. The source of this sequence is a woman aged 25 to 39 with Graves' ophthalmopathy. CDR3 amino acids: CASSQDFDNSYEQYF. The CDR3 coding sequence is TGTGCCAGCAGCCAAGATTTCGACAACTCCTACGAGCAGTACTTC.